Below, one TCR beta chain is given with its context. Other nucleotide sequences from this sample produce the same CDR3. The assay used was immunoSEQ (version v3.0), run at survey level. The protocol was immunoSEQ multiplex PCR, while the TCRdb copy is restricted to in-frame clones and leaves out a portion. This sample has 25,000 to 30,000 clones; approximately 90% occur once, and the top ten carry 3% to 4.5%. The sample comes from a study of long-term antiretroviral therapy in people with HIV. CDR1 and CDR2 from the germline V gene are SGHAT and FQNNGV. V was pared by 1 base and J by 4 bases, with 10 bases between. CDR3 length equals 14 residues.

The rearrangement joins TRBV11-2 to TRBJ1-1, with a weak D call TRBD1 (6 bases). The sample was unsorted PBMCs, taken 1.8 years after starting antiretroviral therapy. This TCR was sampled from a woman aged 18-30 years with HIV. CDR3: CASSLGGPGTEAFF. The CDR3 nucleotides are TGTGCCAGCAGCTTAGGGGGGCCGGGCACTGAAGCTTTCTTT.